A selection of T cell receptor beta chains follows, all from one sample in a study of T cell repertoires in Merkel cell carcinoma. This table comes from immunoSEQ multiplex PCR, and its TCRdb copy is limited to in-frame clones, with some not included. The sample has 13,000 to 15,000 clones, roughly 80% seen once; the top ten hold roughly 18%. The sequencing input was tumor tissue. The receptors come from an adult with Merkel cell carcinoma. CDR3s include the opening cysteine and the closing phenylalanine or tryptophan. D genes are given only for firm matches. Size is stated for part of the rows, as once, few or many counts, or as a class when the clone is expanded.

CDR3 protein,CDR3 DNA,J gene,D gene,clone size,V gene
CASSLRGQGNTEAFF,TGTGCCAGCAGCTTACGGGGACAGGGGAACACTGAAGCTTTCTTT,TRBJ1-1,TRBD1,-,TRBV7-9
CASGPEPDGSTDTQYF,TGCGCCAGCGGCCCCGAACCTGACGGCAGCACAGATACGCAGTATTTT,TRBJ2-3,-,-,TRBV4-3
CSVDSGQTDTQYF,TGCAGCGTTGACTCGGGACAGACAGATACGCAGTATTTT,TRBJ2-3,TRBD1,-,TRBV29-1
CASRGMFAPEAFF,TGTGCCAGCAGAGGGATGTTTGCACCTGAAGCTTTCTTT,TRBJ1-1,-,few,TRBV7-9
CASTLGRQPRGTEAFF,TGTGCCAGTACCCTAGGCAGGCAGCCCCGGGGGACTGAAGCTTTCTTT,TRBJ1-1,-,-,TRBV19
CASSPLQGGEQFF,TGTGCCAGCAGTCCTTTACAAGGAGGTGAGCAGTTCTTC,TRBJ2-1,-,-,TRBV4-2
CASSLGGSQPQHF,TGTGCCAGCAGCTTAGGCGGGTCTCAGCCCCAGCATTTT,TRBJ1-5,-,-,TRBV7-9
CASSQGDFNYGYTF,TGCGCCAGCAGCCAAGGAGACTTCAACTATGGCTACACCTTC,TRBJ1-2,-,-,TRBV4-3
CASSPRRGHTEAFF,TGTGCCAGCTCACCAAGGAGGGGGCACACTGAAGCTTTCTTT,TRBJ1-1,TRBD1,-,TRBV18
CASSRGGADPLETQYF,TGTGCCAGCAGCCGCGGGGGGGCGGACCCCCTGGAGACCCAGTACTTC,TRBJ2-5,TRBD2,-,TRBV7-2
CASRIQLDSYEQYF,TGTGCCAGCAGGATTCAACTAGACTCCTACGAGCAGTACTTC,TRBJ2-7,-,-,TRBV7-2
CASSGRGVETQYF,TGTGCCAGCAGCGGAAGGGGGGTGGAGACCCAGTACTTC,TRBJ2-5,-,-,TRBV7-2
CASGQDRAYNEQFF,TGCGCCAGCGGACAGGACAGGGCGTACAATGAGCAGTTCTTC,TRBJ2-1,TRBD1,-,TRBV5-1
CASSDGTGPMNTEAFF,TGTGCCAGCAGTGACGGGACAGGACCTATGAACACTGAAGCTTTCTTT,TRBJ1-1,TRBD1,-,TRBV6-2/TRBV6-3
CASSPQVPGTSGANVLTF,TGTGCCAGCAGCCCACAGGTTCCGGGGACCTCTGGGGCCAACGTCCTGACTTTC,TRBJ2-6,-,-,TRBV5-4
CASSESWQNNEQFF,TGCGCCAGCAGTGAGTCCTGGCAAAACAATGAGCAGTTCTTC,TRBJ2-1,-,-,TRBV10-2
CASSLKGGAWVNTEAFF,TGTGCCAGCAGTTTAAAAGGGGGCGCCTGGGTGAATACTGAAGCTTTCTTT,TRBJ1-1,TRBD1,-,TRBV27
CASSPPGGGPNNSPLHF,TGTGCCAGCAGCCCTCCCGGAGGGGGCCCGAATAATTCACCCCTCCACTTT,TRBJ1-6,TRBD1,-,TRBV11-3
CASSLLGQPQHF,TGTGCCAGCAGCCTCTTAGGACAGCCCCAGCATTTT,TRBJ1-5,-,-,TRBV28
CASRYRGGYGYTF,TGTGCCAGTAGGTACAGGGGTGGATATGGCTACACCTTC,TRBJ1-2,TRBD1,-,TRBV19
CAWSEARAIYF,TGTGCCTGGAGTGAAGCGAGGGCCATATATTTT,TRBJ1-3,-,-,TRBV30
CASSARLAGGYNEQFF,TGTGCCAGCAGCGCCCGGCTAGCGGGGGGCTACAATGAGCAGTTCTTC,TRBJ2-1,TRBD2,-,TRBV9
CASSQWGFVNSDTQYF,TGCGCCAGCAGCCAATGGGGGTTCGTAAATTCCGATACGCAGTATTTT,TRBJ2-3,-,large,TRBV4-3
CASSLTGDNEQFF,TGTGCCAGCAGCCTGACAGGGGACAATGAGCAGTTCTTC,TRBJ2-1,TRBD1,-,TRBV27
CASSPWGNTEAFF,TGCGCCAGCAGCCCCTGGGGGAACACTGAAGCTTTCTTT,TRBJ1-1,-,-,TRBV4-1
CASSDSIRDHQPQHF,TGTGCCAGCAGTGACTCGATCAGGGACCATCAGCCCCAGCATTTT,TRBJ1-5,-,-,TRBV6-4
CSGFFILNTEAFF,TGCAGCGGCTTTTTCATCCTCAACACTGAAGCTTTCTTT,TRBJ1-1,-,-,TRBV29-1
CASSSVSMNTEAFF,TGTGCCAGCAGCTCCGTTTCAATGAACACTGAAGCTTTCTTT,TRBJ1-1,-,-,TRBV7-9
CASSDGGAVGDTQYF,TGTGCCAGCAGCGACGGGGGCGCGGTCGGGGATACGCAGTATTTT,TRBJ2-3,-,few,TRBV9
CASSATVIGNEQFF,TGTGCCAGCAGCGCGACTGTGATAGGGAATGAGCAGTTCTTC,TRBJ2-1,-,-,TRBV9
CASSLGWSRNTEAFF,TGTGCCAGCAGCCTGGGGTGGTCGAGGAACACTGAAGCTTTCTTT,TRBJ1-1,-,-,TRBV27
CASSVYPGTSMVSEQFF,TGTGCCAGCAGTGTATACCCCGGGACTAGCATGGTTAGTGAGCAGTTCTTC,TRBJ2-1,TRBD2,-,TRBV6-1
CASSPDPRGRGETQYF,TGTGCCAGCAGTCCCGACCCCAGGGGGCGAGGGGAGACCCAGTACTTC,TRBJ2-5,TRBD1,-,TRBV27
CASSYSGGSSYEQYF,TGTGCCAGCAGTTACTCAGGGGGCAGCTCCTACGAGCAGTACTTC,TRBJ2-7,TRBD1,-,TRBV6-5
CASSYMAGAVFNYGYTF,TGTGCCAGCAGTTATATGGCAGGGGCCGTTTTTAACTATGGCTACACCTTC,TRBJ1-2,-,-,TRBV6-2/TRBV6-3
CSASGGLGNQPQHF,TGCAGTGCTAGTGGGGGCCTAGGGAATCAGCCCCAGCATTTT,TRBJ1-5,-,-,TRBV20-1
CASSPRIAGAGEQYF,TGTGCCAGCAGTCCAAGGATAGCGGGAGCTGGCGAGCAGTACTTC,TRBJ2-7,TRBD2,-,TRBV6-5
CASSVTGDHSYEQYF,TGTGCCAGCAGCGTTACAGGGGATCACTCCTACGAGCAGTACTTC,TRBJ2-7,TRBD1,few,TRBV9
CASSAITGSPNTGELFF,TGTGCCAGCAGTGCTATAACAGGGTCCCCGAACACCGGGGAGCTGTTTTTT,TRBJ2-2,-,-,TRBV6-1
CASSISSVGGELFF,TGTGCCAGCAGCATTTCTAGCGTTGGCGGGGAGCTGTTTTTT,TRBJ2-2,-,-,TRBV9
CASSEQATLGSDTQYF,TGTGCCAGCAGTGAACAGGCTACCCTGGGGTCAGATACGCAGTATTTT,TRBJ2-3,-,-,TRBV2
CASSLAGSGPYEQYF,TGTGCCAGCAGCTTAGCAGGTTCGGGCCCCTACGAGCAGTACTTC,TRBJ2-7,-,-,TRBV7-2
CASSPRGVSYEQYF,TGTGCCAGCAGCCCTAGGGGGGTTAGCTACGAGCAGTACTTC,TRBJ2-7,-,-,TRBV5-4
CASSSPGQGAVTDTQYF,TGTGCCAGCAGTTCCCCGGGACAGGGGGCGGTGACAGATACGCAGTATTTT,TRBJ2-3,TRBD1,-,TRBV2
CASSLAGRGNTGELFF,TGTGCCAGCAGCTTGGCCGGCAGGGGGAACACCGGGGAGCTGTTTTTT,TRBJ2-2,-,few,TRBV5-4
CASSSDRPSPLHF,TGTGCCAGCAGCTCGGACAGGCCGTCACCCCTCCACTTT,TRBJ1-6,TRBD1,few,TRBV7-9
CASSAGRTGGETQYF,TGTGCCAGCAGCGCGGGGCGGACCGGTGGGGAGACCCAGTACTTC,TRBJ2-5,-,-,TRBV7-9
CASRPGLHGGAQYF,TGTGCCAGCAGGCCGGGACTCCATGGAGGGGCCCAGTACTTC,TRBJ2-5,-,-,TRBV7-8
CASSARTGPSYNEQFF,TGTGCCAGCAGCGCCCGGACAGGTCCCTCCTACAATGAGCAGTTCTTC,TRBJ2-1,TRBD1,few,TRBV6-2/TRBV6-3
CASSQGVPFDRGFSNEQFF,TGCGCCAGCAGCCAAGGGGTACCCTTCGACAGGGGGTTTAGTAATGAGCAGTTCTTC,TRBJ2-1,TRBD1,-,TRBV4-1
CASSLGGKETQYF,TGTGCCAGCAGCTTGGGGGGTAAAGAGACCCAGTACTTC,TRBJ2-5,-,-,TRBV7-3
CASSPTGNLEKLFF,TGTGCCAGCTCACCCACAGGGAACTTGGAAAAACTGTTTTTT,TRBJ1-4,-,-,TRBV18
CASSTLWNEQFF,TGTGCCAGCAGCACACTATGGAATGAGCAGTTCTTC,TRBJ2-1,-,-,TRBV28
CASSPTPGGGIGQYF,TGTGCCAGCAGCCCGACCCCCGGGGGGGGAATAGGGCAGTACTTC,TRBJ2-7,TRBD2,-,TRBV7-4
CASSSTTSGTYNEQFF,TGTGCCAGCAGCTCAACGACTAGCGGCACCTACAATGAGCAGTTCTTC,TRBJ2-1,TRBD2,-,TRBV7-6